A single sample is the source of the 31 T cell receptor beta chains below, sequenced in a study of tumor and adjacent non-tumor tissue in lung cancer. Three rounds of nested PCR, following a modified ARM-PCR protocol, produced the TCRbeta library. TCRdb ran MiXCR on the multiplex PCR reads and lists one entry per CDR3 protein. Among roughly 81,000 distinct CDR3 sequences, about 61% were seen once, and the ten largest hold about 15%. No cell sorting was done before RNA was extracted from the tissue. The sample comprised lung tumor tissue. The receptors were gathered from an older man with non-small cell lung cancer.

The chain uses TRBV4-1 and TRBJ1-2; weak D call: TRBD1 (6 bases). V was shortened by 0 bases and J by 8 bases, with 22 bases between the two germline ends. The CDR3 is 17 residues long. CDR1 is MGHRA and CDR2 is YSYEKL in the germline V gene. CDR3 sequence reads: CASSQESRGPRLLGYTF. The CDR3 nucleotides read TGCGCCAGCAGCCAAGAGTCCAGGGGCCCACGTTTATTAGGCTACACCTTC.

This clonotype has just a few counts. V usage is TRBV30 and J usage is TRBJ1-2; D unclear. Deletions cut 4 bases from V and 0 bases from J, with 9 bases between. The germline CDR1 and CDR2 sequences are GTSNPN and SVGIG (reference sequence). The CDR3 runs 13 residues. The CDR3 sequence is CAWTGGTNYGYTF. CDR3 nucleotides: TGTGCCTGGACAGGTGGAACTAACTATGGCTACACCTTC.

In the case of this clonotype: A much larger clone sits a single nucleotide away, making a read error possible. In DNA form, the CDR3 reads TGCAGTGCTACATCCGGGACAAGGGGTGTAGGCTATGGCTACACCTTC. Amino acids: CSATSGTRGVGYGYTF. The chain employs TRBV20-1 and TRBJ1-2, with D perhaps TRBD1 (6 bases). The ends were cut back, 4 bases at V and 4 bases at J, with 22 bases in the middle. The CDR3 has 16 amino acids. In germline, CDR1 is DFQATT, CDR2 SNEGSKA (reference sequence).

This clonotype has only one observation. An end of the junction differs from the germline gene, which may be a read error. This rearrangement joins TRBV10-1 to TRBJ2-7; D gene uncertain. Germline CDR1 is WNHNN and CDR2 is SYGVQD (reference sequence). This CDR3 is 13 amino acids long. In DNA form, the CDR3 reads TGCGCCAGCAATGAGTCAGGCTCATACGAGCAGTACTTC. As protein: CASNESGSYEQYF.

As regards this clonotype: The junction and the germline gene differ at one end; a read error may be behind it. The V gene is TRBV5-5, the J gene TRBJ2-5, with D perhaps matching TRBD2 (5 bases). From germline, CDR1 is SGHKS and CDR2 YYEKEE (reference sequence). CDR3 length equals 13 residues. The CDR3 region has the DNA TGTGCCAGCAGCCCCGGTGGAGGAGAGACCCTGTACTTC. Its protein is CASSPGGGETLYF.

Turning to this clonotype: One junction end disagrees with the germline gene, perhaps due to a read error. The V call is TRBV4-2, the J call TRBJ2-4; D may be TRBD2 (6 bases). CDR1 and CDR2 from the germline V gene are LGHNA and YNFKEQ. CDR3 length: 14 amino acids. This chain's CDR3 is CASNQDWRGDIQHF. The CDR3 DNA sequence: TGTGCCAGCAACCAAGATTGGAGGGGAGACATACAGCACTTC.

The chain links TRBV5-1 to TRBJ2-1; D assignment may be TRBD1 or TRBD2 (5 bases each). The CDR3 has 17 amino acids. Trimming shortened V by 0 bases and J by 0 bases, and 13 bases separated the two germline ends. CDR1 is SGHRS and CDR2 is YFSETQ in the germline V gene. The CDR3: CASSLAGTFSSYNEQFF. The CDR3 DNA follows: TGCGCCAGCAGCTTGGCGGGGACCTTTAGCTCCTACAATGAGCAGTTCTTC. The entire variable domain, with the rest obtained from reference TRBV5-1 and TRBJ2-1, is as follows: KAGVTQTPRYLIKTRGQQVTLSCSPISGHRSVSWYQQTPGQGLQFLFEYFSETQRNKGNFPGRFSGRQFSNSRSEMNVSTLELGDSALYLCASSLAGTFSSYNEQFFGPGTRLTVL.

This clonotype was counted many times. The rearrangement links TRBV29-1 to TRBJ2-5; possible D gene TRBD2, 6 bases. With 6 bases removed from V and 4 bases from J, the gap between germline ends came to 15 bases. This CDR3 comprises 13 residues. The germline V gene encodes CDR1 SQVTM and CDR2 ANQGSEA. DNA for the CDR3: TGCAGCGTCCCGGCGGGGACGGGAGAGACCCAGTACTTC. Translating it yields CSVPAGTGETQYF. Together with reference TRBV29-1 and TRBJ2-5, the CDR3 gives the full variable domain: SAVISQKPSRDICQRGTSLTIQCQVDSQVTMMFWYRQQPGQSLTLIATANQGSEATYESGFVIDKFPISRPNLTFSTLTVSNMSPEDSSIYLCSVPAGTGETQYFGPGTRLLVL.

On this clonotype itself: A much bigger clone sits one base away, suggesting this may be a read error. The rearrangement links TRBV11-2 to TRBJ2-7; D is unclear. The CDR3 runs to 14 residues. Germline assignment: CDR1 SGHAT and CDR2 FQNNGV. CDR3 DNA: TGTGCTAACCGCCCCCTCACAGTAAGAAGCGAGCAGTACTTC. Translated, it gives CANRPLTVRSEQYF.

The V gene is TRBV11-3, the J gene TRBJ1-2; a possible D gene is TRBD1 (5 bases). From germline, CDR1 is SGHNT and CDR2 YENEEA. The CDR3 has 13 amino acids. The CDR3 DNA reads TGTGTCAGTAGCTCTAGCGGGGGTGCGAGCTACACCTTC. Its protein product is CVSSSSGGASYTF.

With respect to this clonotype: A much larger clone lies a single base off, so this may be a read error. The chain is built from TRBV29-1 and TRBJ2-1, with TRBD2 matching over 11 bases. CDR1 is SQVTM and CDR2 is ANQGSEA in the germline V gene. There are 13 residues in the CDR3. CDR3 amino acids: CAHYQASGREQFF. The CDR3 coding sequence is TGCGCACACTACCAGGCTAGCGGGAGGGAGCAGTTCTTC.

Of note for this clonotype: One junction end does not reproduce the germline sequence, and a read error may be involved. The chain uses TRBV6-5 and TRBJ1-2; 8 positions match TRBD1. This CDR3 region has 17 residues. Looked up from germline, CDR1 is MNHEY and CDR2 is SVGAGI. The CDR3 DNA reads as TGTGCCAGCACTTACTCACCCCGACAGGGGAGAGCCTACGGCTACACCTTC. Translating it yields CASTYSPRQGRAYGYTF.

The rearrangement uses TRBV20-1 and TRBJ2-7, with a weak D call TRBD1 (6 bases). The CDR3 sequence is 16 residues long. CDR1 and CDR2 from the germline V gene are DFQATT and SNEGSKA (reference sequence). Between the trimmed V and J ends, which lost 6 bases and 3 bases, there was a span of 24 bases. This CDR3 reads CSAPIPHRALHYEQYF. In nucleotides, the CDR3 is TGCAGTGCCCCCATCCCACACAGGGCCCTCCACTACGAGCAGTACTTC.

V is TRBV18 and J is TRBJ2-1, with D possibly matching TRBD2 (6 bases). The germline V and J ends were trimmed by 3 bases and 4 bases, with 16 bases remaining between them. Germline CDR1 is KGHSH and CDR2 is LQKENI. CDR3 length: 16 amino acids. CDR3 region: CASSPDGRTAYNEQFF. Written as DNA, the CDR3 is TGTGCCAGCTCACCGGATGGGAGGACCGCTTACAATGAGCAGTTCTTC.

On this clonotype: This could be a read error, since a much larger clone is one nucleotide away. V gene TRBV20-1 combines with J gene TRBJ2-7; 8 nucleotides align to TRBD1. This CDR3 has 14 residues. Germline values: CDR1 DFQATT, CDR2 SNEGSKA (reference sequence). The chain's CDR3 is CSALPDRALRAISF. CDR3 nucleotides: TGCAGTGCTCTCCCGGACAGGGCCCTACGAGCTATTTCCTTC.

As regards this clonotype: It is likely a read error, because the conserved phenylalanine at the end of the CDR3 is missing. Because the CDR3's place on the DNA is in doubt, the DNA is left out and the CDR3 is given as listed by TCRdb. This chain uses TRBV5-5 with TRBJ2-7; the D segment call TRBD1 is taken from the table without a DNA check. Germline assignment: CDR1 SGHKS and CDR2 YYEKEE (reference sequence). The length of the CDR3 is 12 amino acids, counting both ends. This chain's CDR3 is CASSLLGGEQYY.

The sample holds many counts of this clonotype. V usage is TRBV10-3 and J usage is TRBJ2-7; D is perhaps TRBD1 (6 bases). CDR1 is ENHRY and CDR2 is SYGVKD in the germline V gene. The ends were cut back, 6 bases at V and 1 base at J, with 16 bases in the middle. The CDR3 is 15 residues long. The CDR3 loop is CAISKDRTSSYEQYF. As DNA, the CDR3 is TGTGCCATCAGCAAAGACAGGACCTCGTCCTACGAGCAGTACTTC.

As regards this clonotype: Compared with germline, one end of the junction differs, possibly owing to a read error. Here the CDR3 DNA reads TGTGTCAGCAGTCCCTTGAACACCGGGGAGTTGTTGTTT. Translation: CVSSPLNTGELLF. J is TRBJ2-2 and V is TRBV11-3, with a tentative D call TRBD2 (5 bases). The CDR3 is 13 residues long. Germline V gives CDR1 SGHNT, CDR2 YENEEA.

The rearrangement uses TRBV4-1 and TRBJ2-3, with 9 nucleotides matching TRBD2. This CDR3 is built from 18 residues. Germline CDR1 and CDR2: MGHRA and YSYEKL. V lost 11 bases, J lost 0 bases, and 18 bases stayed unmatched. The CDR3, as DNA: TGCGCCGGCACCCACAAGAGAAGACTAGCGGCTAGCACAGATACGCAGTATTTT. The encoded protein is CAGTHKRRLAASTDTQYF.

To note about this clonotype: Since the CDR3 does not end with the conserved phenylalanine or tryptophan, this likely comes from a read error. The chain uses TRBV24-1 and TRBJ2-1; D is ambiguous. This CDR3 comprises 13 residues. V lost 0 bases and J 5 bases, leaving 4 bases between the germline ends. Germline CDR1 is KGHDR and CDR2 is SFDVKD. DNA of the CDR3: TGTGCCACCAGTGATTTGGGGGACAATGAGCAGTTCCTC. It encodes CATSDLGDNEQFL.

This clonotype is classed as medium-sized. The chain couples TRBV11-2 to TRBJ2-2, with TRBD1 matching over 9 bases. Trimming removed 2 bases from V and 4 bases from J; junction bases left unmatched: 2. The germline gives CDR1 SGHAT, CDR2 FQNNGV. The CDR3 runs 15 residues. This CDR3 is CASSLWDRATGELFF. DNA for the CDR3: TGTGCCAGCAGCTTATGGGACAGGGCCACCGGGGAGCTGTTTTTT.

Note on this clonotype: The final CDR3 position lacks the conserved phenylalanine or tryptophan, pointing to a likely read error. V gene TRBV7-9 combines with J gene TRBJ1-5; D remains unclear. This CDR3 has 13 residues. From germline, CDR1 is SEHNR and CDR2 FQNEAQ (reference sequence). The CDR3 region is CASSLGGNHPQHL. The CDR3 nucleotides are TGTGCCAGCAGCTTAGGAGGGAATCATCCCCAGCATTTG.

As regards this clonotype: Because the CDR3 is missing its conserved closing phenylalanine or tryptophan, this is likely a read error. The rearrangement links TRBV12-3 or TRBV12-4 to TRBJ2-1; 12 bases are a match to TRBD2. This CDR3 is 14 amino acids long. The CDR3 nucleotides read TGTACCAGCAGCGAAGGACTAGCGGGATGGGAGCAGTTCATC. Its translation is CTSSEGLAGWEQFI.

This clonotype came up a few times. Sequence at one end of the junction differs from germline and may be a read error. The V and J genes are TRBV11-3 and TRBJ2-7, with D possibly being TRBD1 or TRBD2 (5 bases each). CDR3 length equals 13 residues. Germline V gives CDR1 SGHNT, CDR2 YENEEA. The CDR3 loop reads CTSGSGTIRGQYF. The CDR3, as DNA: TGTACCAGCGGCTCGGGGACCATCCGGGGGCAGTACTTC.

This clonotype was counted ten times or more. The rearrangement links TRBV7-3 to TRBJ2-3; D is possibly TRBD1 or TRBD2 (5 bases each). Between the trimmed V and J ends, which lost 2 bases and 1 base, there was a span of 10 bases. Germline values: CDR1 SGHTA, CDR2 FQGTGA. The CDR3 runs 15 residues. Here the CDR3 reads CASSLDGGGTDTQYF. The CDR3 DNA reads as TGTGCCAGCAGCTTAGATGGGGGTGGCACAGATACGCAGTATTTT.

This clonotype was seen a few times. Since the CDR3 does not end with the conserved phenylalanine or tryptophan, this likely comes from a read error. The chain is built from TRBV6-5 and TRBJ1-6; no clear D gene. V lost 2 bases, J lost 8 bases, and 13 bases lay in between. The CDR3 runs 15 residues. CDR1 is MNHEY, CDR2 SVGAGI, per germline. CDR3 loop: CASSYTGSVDSPLHC. The CDR3, as DNA: TGTGCCAGCAGTTACACGGGCAGCGTGGATTCACCCCTCCACTGT.

A word on this clonotype: At one of its ends the junction is not consistent with the germline gene, which may arise from a read error. The rearrangement joins TRBV11-3 to TRBJ1-6; D ambiguous. The CDR3 contains 13 residues. Germline lookup yields CDR1 SGHNT and CDR2 YENEEA. The CDR3 DNA follows: TGTGTCAGCGGCTTAGATACGTATTCACCCCTCTACTTT. The encoded protein is CVSGLDTYSPLYF.

About this clonotype: A clone one base away is much larger, so this may be a read error. The rearrangement uses TRBV5-4 and TRBJ2-7; D is unresolved. Germline values: CDR1 SGHNT, CDR2 YYREEE (reference sequence). The CDR3 is 15 residues long. DNA of the CDR3: TGTGCCAGCAGCTTGGACGCCTATACCGGCTACGAGCACTACTTC. Amino acid sequence: CASSLDAYTGYEHYF.

This clonotype was seen a handful of times. This may arise from a read error, as a much more abundant clone is one base away. This chain links TRBV4-1 with TRBJ2-7; D is undetermined. CDR3 length: 15 amino acids. Germline lookup yields CDR1 MGHRA and CDR2 YSYEKL. Trimming removed 2 bases from V and 0 bases from J, with 11 bases in between. The CDR3 DNA reads as TGCGCCAGCAGCCAACCCGACCGTCACTCCTACGAGCAGTACTTC. This encodes CASSQPDRHSYEQYF.

Regarding this clonotype: Since a much larger clone is just one base distant, this may be a read error. The chain carries TRBV29-1 and TRBJ2-3, with D perhaps matching TRBD2 (6 bases). This CDR3 has 12 amino acids. CDR1 and CDR2 from the germline V gene are SQVTM and ANQGSEA. The CDR3: CSIETGADTQYF. In DNA, the CDR3 is TGCAGCATTGAAACGGGGGCAGATACGCAGTATTTT.

As for this clonotype: One end of the junction varies from germline; a read error may be responsible. The gene calls are TRBV4-2 and TRBJ2-7; D not certain. The V gene's germline CDR1 is LGHNA and CDR2 YNFKEQ. The CDR3 is made up of 12 amino acids. CDR3 DNA sequence: TGCACCAGCAGCCAAGTCGAGGACGAGCAGTACTTC. This encodes CTSSQVEDEQYF.